One and the same sample provided the 15 T cell receptor beta chains below, sequenced in a study of OX40 agonist ivuxolimab in advanced cancers. The table came from immunoSEQ multiplex PCR; TCRdb's copy has only in-frame clones and leaves some out. This sample carries some 98,000 clones, about 91% of them seen once, and the ten largest clones take around 0.33%. The sample was CD4+ or CD8+ T cells sorted from blood, taken in a trial of the OX40 agonist ivuxolimab. All receptors derive from an adult with an advanced solid tumor such as melanoma, head and neck, liver or kidney cancer.

V and J are TRBV5-1 and TRBJ1-2; the D gene is possibly TRBD1 (5 bases). Trimming cost V 1 base and J 7 bases, with 14 bases left between them. The CDR3 consists of 14 residues. The germline gives CDR1 SGHRS, CDR2 YFSETQ. CDR3 in DNA: TGCGCCAGCAGCTTGATCGGCAGGGAAGGTGGCTACACCTTC. Its protein is CASSLIGREGGYTF.

For the CDR3, the DNA is TGTGCCAGTAGTTCAGGGTTACTAGCGGGGCCAGATACGCAGTATTTT. It codes for CASSSGLLAGPDTQYF. The chain links TRBV19 to TRBJ2-3, with TRBD2 matching over 10 bases. V shed 5 bases and J 4 bases; nucleotides not matched to a gene: 9. The CDR3 contains 16 residues. Germline lookup yields CDR1 LNHDA and CDR2 SQIVND (reference sequence). The full variable domain, in which reference TRBV19 and TRBJ2-3 provide the parts outside the CDR3, is DGGITQSPKYLFRKEGQNVTLSCEQNLNHDAMYWYRQDPGQGLRLIYYSQIVNDFQKGDIAEGYSVSREKKESFPLTVTSAQKNPTAFYLCASSSGLLAGPDTQYFGPGTRLTVL.

The rearrangement uses TRBV7-2 and TRBJ2-1; the match to TRBD2 covers 14 bases. CDR3 length: 17 amino acids. The germline V gene encodes CDR1 SGHTA and CDR2 FQGNSA. V shed 7 bases and J 3 bases; nucleotides not matched to a gene: 8. The DNA of the CDR3 is TGTGCCAGCAAAAGGACTAGCGGGAGGTCCTACTACAATGAGCAGTTCTTC. It translates to CASKRTSGRSYYNEQFF.

This clone was observed once. The chain couples TRBV9 to TRBJ2-1; 7 positions match TRBD2. V shed 0 bases, J shed 5 bases, and the junction held 5 bases outside the gene matches. There are 15 residues in the CDR3. In germline, CDR1 is SGDLS, CDR2 YYNGEE. The CDR3 region has the DNA TGTGCCAGCAGCGTAGGGCCGGGAGGTAACAATGAGCAGTTCTTC. Amino acids: CASSVGPGGNNEQFF.

This clone appeared once. The chain joins TRBV5-1 to TRBJ2-1; TRBD1 might be the D (6 bases). Per the germline V gene, CDR1 is SGHRS and CDR2 is YFSETQ. Between the trimmed V and J ends, which lost 6 bases and 12 bases, there was a span of 25 bases. The CDR3 contains 15 residues. Here the CDR3 DNA reads TGCGCCAGCACCCCAGGGACACCACTCACCTCGGGGCAGTTCTTC. Encoded protein: CASTPGTPLTSGQFF.

The rearrangement joins TRBV7-7 to TRBJ2-5, with D unresolved. V gave up 3 bases and J gave up 5 bases, with 13 bases separating them. This CDR3 is 14 amino acids long. Germline loops: CDR1 SSHAT, CDR2 FNYEAQ (reference sequence). CDR3 nucleotides: TGTGCCAGCAGCTTTACCGGCTCCGGGGAGACCCAGTACTTC. As protein: CASSFTGSGETQYF.

DNA for the CDR3: TGTGCCAGCAGCCGGCGGGGAATTGAGTACCAAGAGACCCAGTACTTC. Protein: CASSRRGIEYQETQYF. This chain uses TRBV11-3 with TRBJ2-5; D might be TRBD2 (6 bases). The CDR3 loop spans 16 amino acids. Germline V gives CDR1 SGHNT, CDR2 YENEEA. Trimming took 5 bases from V and 0 from J, leaving 16 bases between them.

The J gene is TRBJ1-6, the V gene TRBV27, with 8 bases identical to TRBD1. CDR1 is MNHEY, CDR2 SMNVEV, per germline (reference sequence). The CDR3 contains 13 residues. The J segment lost 8 bases and the V segment lost 8 bases, leaving 5 bases of the junction unmatched. CDR3 region: CASGQGPHSPLHF. The CDR3 DNA reads TGTGCCAGCGGACAGGGCCCGCATTCACCCCTCCACTTT.

A few counts support this clone. The chain couples TRBV9 to TRBJ1-3, with D unclear. There are 15 residues in the CDR3. With 0 bases removed from V and 3 bases from J, the gap between germline ends came to 10 bases. CDR1 SGDLS and CDR2 YYNGEE come from the germline V gene. The DNA of the CDR3 is TGTGCCAGCAGCGTAGCCCCGGGGAGTGGAAACACCATATATTTT. It encodes CASSVAPGSGNTIYF.

The rearrangement uses TRBV9 and TRBJ1-3; unclear D gene. Per germline, CDR1 SGDLS and CDR2 YYNGEE. CDR3 length: 14 residues. V was shortened by 6 bases and J by 0 bases, with 10 bases between the two germline ends. CDR3 protein: CASTRGNSGNTIYF. DNA of the CDR3: TGTGCCAGCACCCGGGGAAACTCTGGAAACACCATATATTTT.

This chain links TRBV19 with TRBJ2-1; 9 bases are a match to TRBD2. J gave up 5 bases and V 3 bases, and 5 bases lay outside the gene matches. Germline V gene lookup returns CDR1 LNHDA and CDR2 SQIVND (reference sequence). This CDR3 is 15 amino acids long. CDR3 sequence: CASSILLAGHNEQFF. The CDR3 bases are TGTGCCAGTAGTATCTTACTAGCGGGTCACAATGAGCAGTTCTTC.

The chain couples TRBV5-6 to TRBJ2-1; TRBD2 matches at 13 bases. V lost 4 bases, J lost 1 base, and 5 bases stayed unmatched. This CDR3 comprises 17 residues. The V gene's germline CDR1 is SGHDT and CDR2 YYEEEE. The CDR3 loop reads CASSPGLAGVSYNEQFF. Written as DNA, the CDR3 is TGTGCCAGCAGCCCTGGACTAGCGGGAGTGTCCTACAATGAGCAGTTCTTC.

The gene calls are TRBV7-9 and TRBJ2-7; 7 bases are a match to TRBD1. This CDR3 has 15 residues. With 1 base clipped from V and 2 bases from J, the junction kept 5 bases outside the gene matches. Per the germline V gene, CDR1 is SEHNR and CDR2 is FQNEAQ (reference sequence). CDR3 protein: CASSLEGDRAYEQYF. For the CDR3, the DNA is TGTGCCAGCAGCTTAGAAGGGGACAGAGCCTACGAGCAGTACTTC. Variable domain in full (rest from reference TRBV7-9 and TRBJ2-7): DTGVSQNPRHKITKRGQNVTFRCDPISEHNRLYWYRQTLGQGPEFLTYFQNEAQLEKSRLLSDRFSAERPKGSFSTLEIQRTEQGDSAMYLCASSLEGDRAYEQYFGPGTRLTVT.

The chain links TRBV7-6 to TRBJ2-2; D unresolved. The CDR3 loop spans 14 amino acids. V lost 2 bases and J 1 base, leaving 5 bases between the germline ends. Looked up from germline, CDR1 is SGHVS and CDR2 is FNYEAQ. In DNA form, the CDR3 reads TGTGCCAGCAGCTTACTAAGGAACACCGGGGAGCTGTTTTTT. Encoded protein: CASSLLRNTGELFF.

V is TRBV7-3 and J is TRBJ2-3, with TRBD2 identical over 10 bases. The CDR3 consists of 14 residues. Losses at the gene ends were 8 bases for V and 4 bases for J; bases not matched to a gene: 6. Germline CDR1 SGHTA, CDR2 FQGTGA. The chain's CDR3 is CASGASGSPDTQYF. For the CDR3, the DNA is TGTGCCAGCGGGGCTAGCGGGAGCCCAGATACGCAGTATTTT. Based on the CDR3 plus reference TRBV7-3 and TRBJ2-3, the full variable domain is GAGVSQTPSNKVTEKGKYVELRCDPISGHTALYWYRQSLGQGPEFLIYFQGTGAADDSGLPNDRFFAVRPEGSVSTLKIQRTERGDSAVYLCASGASGSPDTQYFGPGTRLTVL.